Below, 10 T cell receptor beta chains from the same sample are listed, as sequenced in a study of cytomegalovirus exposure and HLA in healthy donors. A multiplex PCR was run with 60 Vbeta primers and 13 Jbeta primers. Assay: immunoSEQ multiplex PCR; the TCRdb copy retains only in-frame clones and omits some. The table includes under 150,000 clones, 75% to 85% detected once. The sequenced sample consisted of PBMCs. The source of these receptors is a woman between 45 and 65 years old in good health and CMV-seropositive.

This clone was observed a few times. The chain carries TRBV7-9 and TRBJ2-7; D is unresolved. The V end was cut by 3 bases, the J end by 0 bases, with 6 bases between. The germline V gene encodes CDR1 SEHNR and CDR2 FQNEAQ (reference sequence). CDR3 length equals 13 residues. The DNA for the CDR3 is TGTGCCAGCAGCTTGCACACCTCCTACGAGCAGTACTTC. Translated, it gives CASSLHTSYEQYF.

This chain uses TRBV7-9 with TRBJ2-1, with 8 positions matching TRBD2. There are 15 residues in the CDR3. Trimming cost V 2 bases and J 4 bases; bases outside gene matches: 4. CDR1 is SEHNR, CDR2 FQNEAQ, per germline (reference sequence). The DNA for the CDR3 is TGTGCCAGCAGCTTACCGGGAGGGCCATACAATGAGCAGTTCTTC. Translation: CASSLPGGPYNEQFF.

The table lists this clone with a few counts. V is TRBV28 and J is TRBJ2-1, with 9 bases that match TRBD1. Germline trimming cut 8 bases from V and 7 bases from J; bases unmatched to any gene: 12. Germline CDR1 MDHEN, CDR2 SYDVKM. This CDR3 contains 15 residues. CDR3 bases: TGTGCCAGCCAGCCCCCGGGACAGGGTTTTAATGAGCAGTTCTTC. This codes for CASQPPGQGFNEQFF. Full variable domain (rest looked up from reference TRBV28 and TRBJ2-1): DVKVTQSSRYLVKRTGEKVFLECVQDMDHENMFWYRQDPGLGLRLIYFSYDVKMKEKGDIPEGYSVSREKKERFSLILESASTNQTSMYLCASQPPGQGFNEQFFGPGTRLTVL.

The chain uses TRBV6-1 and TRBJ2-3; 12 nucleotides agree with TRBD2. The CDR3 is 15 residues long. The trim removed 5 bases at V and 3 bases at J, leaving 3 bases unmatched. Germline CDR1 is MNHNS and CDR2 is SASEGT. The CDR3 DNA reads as TGTGCCAGCAGTCTAGCGGGGGGGCCAACAGATACGCAGTATTTT. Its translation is CASSLAGGPTDTQYF.

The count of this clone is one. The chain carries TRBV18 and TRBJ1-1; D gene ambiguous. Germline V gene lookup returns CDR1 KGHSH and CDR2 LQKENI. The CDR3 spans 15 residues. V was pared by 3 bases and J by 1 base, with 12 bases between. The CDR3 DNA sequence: TGTGCCAGCTCACCGCCCGGCGGTTCGAACACTGAAGCTTTCTTT. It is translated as CASSPPGGSNTEAFF.

CDR3 bases: TGTGCCAGCTCTCAAGGAGCAGGGGGACCCTACGAGCAGTACTTC. It translates to CASSQGAGGPYEQYF. The V and J genes are TRBV18 and TRBJ2-7; 7 nucleotides line up with TRBD1. The CDR3 length is 15 residues. The J segment lost 2 bases and the V segment lost 6 bases, leaving 10 bases of the junction unmatched. The germline gives CDR1 KGHSH, CDR2 LQKENI.

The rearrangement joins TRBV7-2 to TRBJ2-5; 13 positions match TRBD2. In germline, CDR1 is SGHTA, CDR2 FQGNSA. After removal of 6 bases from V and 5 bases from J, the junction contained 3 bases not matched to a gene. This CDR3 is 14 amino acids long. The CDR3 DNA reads TGTGCCAGCAGTAGGACTAGCGGGAGCGAGACCCAGTACTTC. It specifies CASSRTSGSETQYF.

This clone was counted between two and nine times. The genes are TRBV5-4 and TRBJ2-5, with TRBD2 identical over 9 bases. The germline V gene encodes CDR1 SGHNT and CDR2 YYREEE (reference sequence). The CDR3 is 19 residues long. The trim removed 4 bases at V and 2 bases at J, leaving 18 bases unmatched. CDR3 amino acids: CASSRPGSGGPPRQETQYF. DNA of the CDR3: TGTGCCAGCAGCCGGCCAGGTAGCGGGGGTCCCCCACGTCAAGAGACCCAGTACTTC.

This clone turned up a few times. In nucleotides, the CDR3 is TGTGCCAGTGCCCCGGGGACAGGGCCTCAAGAGACCCAGTACTTC. Translated, it gives CASAPGTGPQETQYF. This chain links TRBV19 with TRBJ2-5; 9 bases fit TRBD1. The trim removed 8 bases at V and 2 bases at J, leaving 9 bases unmatched. The germline CDR1 and CDR2 sequences are LNHDA and SQIVND (reference sequence). The CDR3 totals 15 residues.

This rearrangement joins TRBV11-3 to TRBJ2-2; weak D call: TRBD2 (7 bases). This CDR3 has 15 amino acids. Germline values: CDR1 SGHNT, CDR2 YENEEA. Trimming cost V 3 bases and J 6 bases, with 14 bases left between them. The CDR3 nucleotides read TGTGCCAGCAGCTTGGGGGGGCGCATATCCGGGGAGCTGTTTTTT. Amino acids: CASSLGGRISGELFF.